This record covers a single TCR beta chain. The antigen is unknown. The template was RNA from unsorted bulk tissue. The data stem from a study of tumor and adjacent non-tumor tissue in lung cancer. TCRbeta libraries were built with three rounds of nested PCR, modified from ARM-PCR. One entry per CDR3 protein, called by TCRdb with MiXCR from the multiplex PCR reads. The sample carries roughly 220,000 distinct CDR3 sequences, 71% recorded once. The study's findings and limits: Top 100 clones took a larger repertoire share in normal lung.

The CDR3 runs to 15 residues. Germline V gene data show CDR1 as MNHEY and CDR2 as SVGAGI. V was cut by 6 bases and J by 0 bases, with 15 bases left in between. Sequences were obtained from lung tumor tissue. V gene TRBV6-5 combines with J gene TRBJ2-7; no clear D. This TCR derives from a man between 60 and 75 years old with non-small cell lung cancer. For the CDR3, the DNA is TGTGCCAGCAGAAGGCCGGGCGCGAGCTCCTACGAGCAGTACTTC. Translated, it gives CASRRPGASSYEQYF.